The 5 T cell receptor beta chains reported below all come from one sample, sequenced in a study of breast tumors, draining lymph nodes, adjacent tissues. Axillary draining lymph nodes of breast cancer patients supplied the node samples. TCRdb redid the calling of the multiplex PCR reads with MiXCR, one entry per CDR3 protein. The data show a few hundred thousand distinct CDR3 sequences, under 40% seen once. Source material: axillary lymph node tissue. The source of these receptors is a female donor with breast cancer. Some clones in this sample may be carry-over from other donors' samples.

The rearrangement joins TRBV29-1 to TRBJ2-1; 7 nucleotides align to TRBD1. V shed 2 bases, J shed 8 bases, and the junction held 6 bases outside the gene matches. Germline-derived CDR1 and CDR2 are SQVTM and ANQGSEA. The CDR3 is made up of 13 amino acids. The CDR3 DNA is TGCAGCGTTGAAAAGACAGGGCTGGATGAGCAGTTCTTC. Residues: CSVEKTGLDEQFF.

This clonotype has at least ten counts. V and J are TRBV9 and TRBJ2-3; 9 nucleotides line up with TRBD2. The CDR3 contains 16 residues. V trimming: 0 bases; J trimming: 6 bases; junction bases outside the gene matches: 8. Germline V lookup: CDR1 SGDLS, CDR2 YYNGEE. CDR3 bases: TGTGCCAGCAGCGTAGAGGCGCGGGGGGGCTGGGATACGCAGTATTTT. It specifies CASSVEARGGWDTQYF.

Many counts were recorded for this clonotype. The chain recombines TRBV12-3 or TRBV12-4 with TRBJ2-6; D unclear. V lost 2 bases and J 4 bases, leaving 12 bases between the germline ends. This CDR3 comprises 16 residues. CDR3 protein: CASSLLLLAGANVLTF. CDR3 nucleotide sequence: TGTGCCAGCAGTTTATTACTCCTTGCAGGGGCCAACGTCCTGACTTTC.

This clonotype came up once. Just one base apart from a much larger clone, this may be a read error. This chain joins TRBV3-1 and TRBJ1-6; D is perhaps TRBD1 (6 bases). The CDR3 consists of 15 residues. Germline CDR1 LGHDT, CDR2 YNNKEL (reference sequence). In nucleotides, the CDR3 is TGTGCCTGCAGCCCCCAGGGGCACTATAATTCACCCCTCCACTTT. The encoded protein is CACSPQGHYNSPLHF.

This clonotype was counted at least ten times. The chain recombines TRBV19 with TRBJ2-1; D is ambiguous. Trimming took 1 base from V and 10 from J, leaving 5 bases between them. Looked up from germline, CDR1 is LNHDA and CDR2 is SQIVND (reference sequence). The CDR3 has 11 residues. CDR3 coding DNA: TGTGCCAGTAGTATAGTCCGCGAGCAGTTCTTC. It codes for CASSIVREQFF.